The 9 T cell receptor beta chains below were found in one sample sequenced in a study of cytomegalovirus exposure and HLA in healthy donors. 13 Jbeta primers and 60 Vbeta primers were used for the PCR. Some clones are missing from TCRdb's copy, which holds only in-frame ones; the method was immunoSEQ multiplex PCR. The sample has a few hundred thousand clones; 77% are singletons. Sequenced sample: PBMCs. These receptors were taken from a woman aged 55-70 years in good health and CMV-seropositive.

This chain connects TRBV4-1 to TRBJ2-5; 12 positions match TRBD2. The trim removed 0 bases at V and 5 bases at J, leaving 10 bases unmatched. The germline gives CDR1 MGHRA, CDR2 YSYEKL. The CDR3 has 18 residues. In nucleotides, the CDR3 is TGCGCCAGCAGCCAAGACGGTCTAGCGGGGGGGCTGGGGGAGACCCAGTACTTC. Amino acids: CASSQDGLAGGLGETQYF.

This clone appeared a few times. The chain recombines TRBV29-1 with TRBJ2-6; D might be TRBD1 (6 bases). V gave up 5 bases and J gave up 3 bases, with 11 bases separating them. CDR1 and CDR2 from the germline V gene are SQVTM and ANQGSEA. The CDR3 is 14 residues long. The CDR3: CSVRQGSGANVLTF. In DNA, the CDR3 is TGCAGCGTTCGCCAGGGGAGTGGGGCCAACGTCCTGACTTTC.

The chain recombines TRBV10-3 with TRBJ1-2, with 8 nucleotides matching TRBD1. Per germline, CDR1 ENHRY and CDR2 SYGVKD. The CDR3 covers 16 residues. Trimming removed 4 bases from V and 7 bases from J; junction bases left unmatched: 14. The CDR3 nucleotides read TGTGCCATCAGTGCCGAACACGGACAGGGAAGGTTTGGCTACACCTTC. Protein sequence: CAISAEHGQGRFGYTF.

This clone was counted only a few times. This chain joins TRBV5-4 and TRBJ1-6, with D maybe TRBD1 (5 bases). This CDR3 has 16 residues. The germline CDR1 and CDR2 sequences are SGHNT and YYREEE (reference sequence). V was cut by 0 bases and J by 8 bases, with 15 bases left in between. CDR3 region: CASSLATEGRDSPLHF. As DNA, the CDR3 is TGTGCCAGCAGCTTGGCGACGGAGGGGCGCGATTCACCCCTCCACTTT.

The CDR3 DNA reads TGTGCCAGCAGCCAAGGGACAGTTACACCGGGGGACACTGAAGCTTTCTTT. Its translation: CASSQGTVTPGDTEAFF. The chain uses TRBV5-4 and TRBJ1-1, with 7 bases aligning to TRBD1. Germline assignment: CDR1 SGHNT and CDR2 YYREEE (reference sequence). Germline trimming cut 4 bases from V and 3 bases from J; bases unmatched to any gene: 15. The CDR3 covers 17 residues.

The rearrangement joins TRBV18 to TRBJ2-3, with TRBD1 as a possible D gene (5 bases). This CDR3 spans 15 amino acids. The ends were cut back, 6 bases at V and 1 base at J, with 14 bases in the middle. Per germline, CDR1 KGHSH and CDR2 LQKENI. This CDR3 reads CASSAGIAGTDTQYF. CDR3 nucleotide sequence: TGTGCCAGCTCGGCAGGGATAGCAGGCACAGATACGCAGTATTTT.

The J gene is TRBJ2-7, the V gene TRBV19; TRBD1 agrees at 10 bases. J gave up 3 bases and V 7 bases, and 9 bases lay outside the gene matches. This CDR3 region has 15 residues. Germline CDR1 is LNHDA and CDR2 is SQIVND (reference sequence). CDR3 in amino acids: CASTDRDRGRYEQYF. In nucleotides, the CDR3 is TGTGCCAGTACCGACCGGGACAGGGGCCGCTACGAGCAGTACTTC.

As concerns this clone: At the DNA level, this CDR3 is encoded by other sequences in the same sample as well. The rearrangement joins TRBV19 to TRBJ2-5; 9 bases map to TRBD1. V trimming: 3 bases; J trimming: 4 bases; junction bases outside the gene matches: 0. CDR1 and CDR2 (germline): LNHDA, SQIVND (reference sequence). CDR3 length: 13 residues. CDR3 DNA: TGTGCCAGTAGTATGGGACAGGGAGAGACCCAGTACTTC. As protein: CASSMGQGETQYF.

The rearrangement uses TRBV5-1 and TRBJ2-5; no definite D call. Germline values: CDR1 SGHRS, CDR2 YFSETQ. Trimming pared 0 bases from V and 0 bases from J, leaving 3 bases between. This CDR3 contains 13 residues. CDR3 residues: CASSLDNQETQYF. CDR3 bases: TGCGCCAGCAGCTTGGATAACCAAGAGACCCAGTACTTC.